This entry lists 15 T cell receptor beta chains sequenced from one sample in a study of blood T cell repertoires in COVID-19. TCRdb keeps only in-frame clones here, not all; method: immunoSEQ multiplex PCR. The profile shows some 400,000 clones, around 87% of them singletons. Sequencing was performed on peripheral blood. The receptors shown here come from a man younger than 35 with active or convalescent COVID-19.

The gene calls are TRBV7-9 and TRBJ1-4; maybe TRBD1 (5 bases). From germline, CDR1 is SEHNR and CDR2 FQNEAQ (reference sequence). V gave up 4 bases and J gave up 7 bases, with 19 bases separating them. The CDR3 spans 16 residues. CDR3 in amino acids: CASSSTVDQRGEKLFF. CDR3 in DNA: TGTGCCAGCAGCTCAACCGTAGACCAAAGGGGTGAAAAACTGTTTTTT.

This clone has just one count. The chain links TRBV6-2 or TRBV6-3 to TRBJ1-2; a weak D match, TRBD1 (6 bases). This CDR3 is built from 12 residues. The V end was cut by 6 bases, the J end by 7 bases, with 12 bases between. Germline assignment: CDR1 MNHEY and CDR2 SVGEGT. As DNA, the CDR3 is TGTGCCAGCAGCCGTAACAGGGCTGGCTACACCTTC. Protein: CASSRNRAGYTF.

The chain is built from TRBV6-2 or TRBV6-3 and TRBJ1-5; D remains ambiguous. This CDR3 has 14 residues. Germline V gene sequence: CDR1 MNHEY, CDR2 SVGEGT. V was shortened by 5 bases and J by 9 bases, with 17 bases between the two germline ends. Here the CDR3 DNA reads TGTGCCAGCAGTAATACAGAGTGGAAAGGGCCCCAGCATTTT. It is translated as CASSNTEWKGPQHF.

This chain joins TRBV4-3 and TRBJ2-2, with TRBD1 as a possible D gene (6 bases). V was pared by 0 bases and J by 0 bases, with 20 bases between. Germline CDR1 is LGHNA and CDR2 is YSLEER. The CDR3 has 20 residues. The CDR3 DNA is TGCGCCAGCAGCCAAGACTTCGTTTCGGGACACACAACGAACACCGGGGAGCTGTTTTTT. Residues: CASSQDFVSGHTTNTGELFF.

As regards this clone: Other DNA variants within this sample encode the same CDR3. The V gene is TRBV4-2, the J gene TRBJ1-1, with 7 positions matching TRBD1. Germline V gives CDR1 LGHNA, CDR2 YNFKEQ. V lost 2 bases, J lost 5 bases, and 5 bases stayed unmatched. The CDR3 consists of 14 residues. CDR3 loop: CASSQRQGETEAFF. As DNA, the CDR3 is TGTGCCAGCAGCCAACGACAGGGCGAGACTGAAGCTTTCTTT.

This rearrangement joins TRBV6-2 or TRBV6-3 to TRBJ1-5, with D hard to call. Germline V gives CDR1 MNHEY, CDR2 SVGEGT. V lost 0 bases and J lost 3, with 9 bases in between. The CDR3 length is 15 residues. The CDR3 sequence is CASSYSTAVNQPQHF. The CDR3 DNA reads as TGTGCCAGCAGTTACTCTACAGCGGTCAATCAGCCCCAGCATTTT.

V is TRBV6-5 and J is TRBJ2-3; D perhaps matches TRBD2 (5 bases). Germline CDR1 and CDR2: MNHEY and SVGAGI. V lost 4 bases and J 0 bases, leaving 11 bases between the germline ends. This CDR3 region has 15 residues. The CDR3 here is CASSFGPGSTDTQYF. CDR3 nucleotides: TGTGCCAGCAGTTTCGGCCCGGGAAGCACAGATACGCAGTATTTT.

The chain is built from TRBV15 and TRBJ2-1, with a possible D match to TRBD2 (6 bases). CDR3 length: 16 amino acids. The V gene lost 0 bases and the J gene lost 6 bases, with 15 bases spanning the gap. The germline V gene encodes CDR1 LNHNV and CDR2 YYDKDF (reference sequence). CDR3 DNA: TGTGCCACCAGCAGAGATCTTGCGGGGCTGGGCAATGAGCAGTTCTTC. Its protein is CATSRDLAGLGNEQFF. Complete variable domain (other parts from reference TRBV15 and TRBJ2-1): DAMVIQNPRYQVTQFGKPVTLSCSQTLNHNVMYWYQQKSSQAPKLLFHYYDKDFNNEADTPDNFQSRRPNTSFCFLDIRSPGLGDTAMYLCATSRDLAGLGNEQFFGPGTRLTVL.

This clone has a single count. The chain combines TRBV28 with TRBJ1-2; 7 nucleotides line up with TRBD1. The ends lost 8 bases at V and 2 bases at J; junction bases unmatched: 5. This CDR3 comprises 13 residues. Germline CDR1 MDHEN, CDR2 SYDVKM. The CDR3 here is CASSGQINYGYTF. CDR3 DNA sequence: TGTGCCAGCTCGGGACAGATAAACTATGGCTACACCTTC.

A word on this clone: Germline is not matched at one junction end, which may reflect a read error. The genes are TRBV6-5 and TRBJ2-5; 9 bases map to TRBD1. CDR1 MNHEY and CDR2 SVGAGI come from the germline V gene. This CDR3 contains 13 residues. CDR3 nucleotides: TGTGCCAGCAGGGGACAGGGACAAGGGACCCAGTACTTC. Residues: CASRGQGQGTQYF.

The J gene is TRBJ1-5, the V gene TRBV5-1, with D maybe TRBD1 (5 bases). Deletions cut 0 bases from V and 6 bases from J, with 7 bases between. This CDR3 region has 13 residues. CDR1 and CDR2 from the germline V gene are SGHRS and YFSETQ. The CDR3 DNA follows: TGCGCCAGCAGCTTGGCGGGGGGTCAGCCCCAGCATTTT. Protein product: CASSLAGGQPQHF.

This clone was counted only a few times. V gene TRBV5-5 combines with J gene TRBJ1-1, with 8 positions matching TRBD1. The CDR3 is made up of 17 amino acids. The V gene end was trimmed by 0 bases and the J gene end by 0 bases; junction bases not matched to a gene: 7. Germline CDR1 SGHKS, CDR2 YYEKEE (reference sequence). DNA of the CDR3: TGTGCCAGCAGCTTGGCCCCTCGGACAGGGATGAACACTGAAGCTTTCTTT. This translates into CASSLAPRTGMNTEAFF.

The chain couples TRBV7-9 to TRBJ1-2, with D maybe TRBD1 (5 bases). Looked up from germline, CDR1 is SEHNR and CDR2 is FQNEAQ (reference sequence). V was shortened by 1 base and J by 11 bases, with 11 bases between the two germline ends. This CDR3 contains 12 residues. CDR3: CASSLVQGQYTF. CDR3 bases: TGTGCCAGCAGCTTAGTCCAGGGCCAGTACACCTTC.

The chain links TRBV19 to TRBJ2-5; 12 bases are a match to TRBD2. After removal of 7 bases from V and 0 bases from J, the junction contained 12 bases not matched to a gene. The CDR3 contains 18 residues. Germline values: CDR1 LNHDA, CDR2 SQIVND (reference sequence). The CDR3 DNA follows: TGTGCCAGTAAACTAGCGGGGGGCCACAAATCTTACCAAGAGACCCAGTACTTC. Amino acids: CASKLAGGHKSYQETQYF.

The rearrangement joins TRBV5-5 to TRBJ1-1; possibly TRBD1 for D (5 bases). The CDR3 consists of 16 residues. V was clipped by 6 bases and J by 0 bases, with 18 bases between them. Germline V gives CDR1 SGHKS, CDR2 YYEKEE (reference sequence). The CDR3 region is CASTPWGGIMNTEAFF. CDR3 bases: TGTGCCAGCACTCCTTGGGGGGGTATTATGAACACTGAAGCTTTCTTT.